This is a list of T cell receptor beta chains from one sample in a study of OX40 agonist ivuxolimab in advanced cancers. Libraries were prepared by immunoSEQ multiplex PCR; TCRdb keeps only in-frame clonotypes and omits some of them. The profile covers tens of thousands of clones, with approximately 80% appearing a single time and over 10% taken by the ten largest. The sample in question was CD4+ or CD8+ T cells sorted from blood, obtained in a trial of the OX40 agonist ivuxolimab. The receptors here all came from an adult with an advanced solid tumor such as melanoma, head and neck, liver or kidney cancer. Both conserved end residues are part of each CDR3. The order of the fields is clone size, D gene, V gene, J gene, CDR3 protein, CDR3 DNA. A D gene is named only where the DNA matches it firmly. Clone size is given for some rows only: seen once, a few or many times, or a class if the clone is expanded.

clone size: NA
D gene: NA
V gene: TRBV25-1
J gene: TRBJ2-5
CDR3 protein: CASSVRDSRETQYF
CDR3 DNA: TGTGCCAGCAGTGTCCGGGACTCGAGGGAGACCCAGTACTTC

clone size: NA
D gene: NA
V gene: TRBV6-5
J gene: TRBJ2-4
CDR3 protein: CASSLGTFYIQYF
CDR3 DNA: TGTGCCAGCAGCCTCGGGACATTCTACATTCAGTACTTC

clone size: NA
D gene: NA
V gene: TRBV7-2
J gene: TRBJ2-3
CDR3 protein: CASSLAPGTDTQYF
CDR3 DNA: TGTGCCAGCAGCTTAGCGCCAGGAACAGATACGCAGTATTTT

clone size: NA
D gene: NA
V gene: TRBV9
J gene: TRBJ2-3
CDR3 protein: CASSGSDTQYF
CDR3 DNA: TGTGCCAGCAGCGGTAGTGATACGCAGTATTTT

clone size: NA
D gene: TRBD1
V gene: TRBV7-3
J gene: TRBJ1-2
CDR3 protein: CASSRGDREGGYTF
CDR3 DNA: TGTGCCAGCAGCCGAGGGGACAGGGAAGGGGGCTACACCTTC

clone size: NA
D gene: TRBD2
V gene: TRBV28
J gene: TRBJ2-7
CDR3 protein: CASSIAGFEQYF
CDR3 DNA: TGTGCCAGCAGTATAGCGGGATTCGAGCAGTACTTC

clone size: few
D gene: NA
V gene: TRBV2
J gene: TRBJ1-1
CDR3 protein: CASSEFQNTEAFF
CDR3 DNA: TGTGCCAGCAGTGAATTTCAGAACACTGAAGCTTTCTTT

clone size: NA
D gene: TRBD1
V gene: TRBV7-2
J gene: TRBJ1-3
CDR3 protein: CASSFSTGAVDTIYF
CDR3 DNA: TGTGCCAGCAGCTTTTCGACAGGGGCAGTAGACACCATATATTTT

clone size: once
D gene: NA
V gene: TRBV29-1
J gene: TRBJ1-2
CDR3 protein: CSVGGSWGYTF
CDR3 DNA: TGCAGCGTTGGGGGCAGTTGGGGCTACACCTTC

clone size: NA
D gene: TRBD2
V gene: TRBV5-4
J gene: TRBJ2-1
CDR3 protein: CASSLIGGRANEQFF
CDR3 DNA: TGTGCCAGCAGCTTGATTGGCGGGAGGGCCAATGAGCAGTTCTTC

clone size: NA
D gene: TRBD1
V gene: TRBV10-3
J gene: TRBJ2-3
CDR3 protein: CVTGDNPGDTQYF
CDR3 DNA: TGTGTCACAGGGGACAACCCTGGAGATACGCAGTATTTT